The 17 T cell receptor beta chains presented below share a single source sample, sequenced in a study of blood T cell repertoires in COVID-19. This table comes from immunoSEQ multiplex PCR, and its TCRdb copy is limited to in-frame clones, with some not included. The sample comprises about 180,000 clones, over 80% of which are singletons, and approximately 8% rests with the top ten. The sequenced sample was peripheral blood. Receptors originate from a woman between 65 and 79 years old with COVID-19, enrolled during active disease.

The chain uses TRBV28 and TRBJ1-3; 7 positions match TRBD1. CDR3 length: 16 residues. Trimming cost V 6 bases and J 0 bases; bases outside gene matches: 8. Germline V lookup: CDR1 MDHEN, CDR2 SYDVKM. In nucleotides, the CDR3 is TGTGCCAGCAGACCTTCCGGGACAGTCTCTGGAAACACCATATATTTT. As protein: CASRPSGTVSGNTIYF.

This clone has only one observation. The chain recombines TRBV9 with TRBJ2-2, with 7 bases lining up with TRBD2. The trim removed 3 bases at V and 3 bases at J, leaving 2 bases unmatched. This CDR3 has 14 amino acids. Germline V gene data show CDR1 as SGDLS and CDR2 as YYNGEE. This CDR3 reads CASSEAGDTGELFF. The DNA of the CDR3 is TGTGCCAGCAGCGAGGCGGGAGACACCGGGGAGCTGTTTTTT.

CDR3 region: CASSYPPSGAAKNIQYF. The CDR3 bases are TGTGCCAGCAGTTACCCCCCATCAGGGGCGGCCAAAAACATTCAGTACTTC. The chain couples TRBV6-2 or TRBV6-3 to TRBJ2-4, with D possibly being TRBD1 (6 bases). V shed 2 bases and J shed 1 base, with 15 bases lying between them. Germline V gene data show CDR1 as MNHEY and CDR2 as SVGEGT. The CDR3 totals 17 residues.

This clone was seen only a few times. The chain uses TRBV27 and TRBJ2-6; TRBD2 might be the D (7 bases). CDR3 size: 18 residues. The germline V gene has CDR1 MNHEY and CDR2 SMNVEV (reference sequence). V shed 3 bases and J shed 0 bases, with 15 bases lying between them. The CDR3 DNA reads as TGTGCCAGCAGTTTTCTGACAAGGGGGGGCTCTGGGGCCAACGTCCTGACTTTC. This sequence encodes CASSFLTRGGSGANVLTF.

J is TRBJ2-7 and V is TRBV2; 7 bases map to TRBD1. J lost 4 bases, V lost 6 bases, and 9 bases had no gene match. CDR3 size: 14 residues. From germline, CDR1 is SNHLY and CDR2 FYNNEI. CDR3 in DNA: TGTGCCAGCAGAGCCGGACAGGCCCAGTACGAGCAGTACTTC. This gives the protein CASRAGQAQYEQYF.

The V and J genes are TRBV27 and TRBJ2-1; D might be TRBD2 (5 bases). The V gene's germline CDR1 is MNHEY and CDR2 SMNVEV (reference sequence). The CDR3 has 14 amino acids. Trimming took 2 bases from V and 10 from J, leaving 15 bases between them. CDR3 sequence reads: CASSLIEGWREQFF. CDR3 nucleotide sequence: TGTGCCAGCAGTTTAATTGAGGGATGGAGAGAGCAGTTCTTC.

The chain employs TRBV7-2 and TRBJ2-2; 12 bases match TRBD2. CDR1 is SGHTA, CDR2 FQGNSA, per germline. This CDR3 spans 15 amino acids. V shed 5 bases, J shed 6 bases, and the junction held 4 bases outside the gene matches. The DNA for the CDR3 is TGTGCCAGCAGCCGGACTAGCGGGATCGCCGGGGAGCTGTTTTTT. Protein product: CASSRTSGIAGELFF.

This chain's CDR3 is CASSPGGVNTEAFF. The CDR3 DNA sequence: TGTGCCAGCAGCCCGGGGGGAGTCAACACTGAAGCTTTCTTT. This chain connects TRBV7-6 to TRBJ1-1; D might be TRBD1 (5 bases). Between the trimmed V and J ends, which lost 5 bases and 2 bases, there was a span of 12 bases. The CDR3 extends over 14 amino acids. The germline CDR1 and CDR2 sequences are SGHVS and FNYEAQ.

This chain links TRBV5-1 with TRBJ2-3, with TRBD1 identical over 9 bases. The CDR3 runs 14 residues. The V gene's germline CDR1 is SGHRS and CDR2 YFSETQ. V shed 4 bases and J 3 bases; nucleotides not matched to a gene: 3. The chain's CDR3 is CASSAGQGTDTQYF. CDR3 in DNA: TGCGCCAGCAGCGCCGGACAGGGGACAGATACGCAGTATTTT. The full variable domain, with the rest looked up from reference TRBV5-1 and TRBJ2-3, is KAGVTQTPRYLIKTRGQQVTLSCSPISGHRSVSWYQQTPGQGLQFLFEYFSETQRNKGNFPGRFSGRQFSNSRSEMNVSTLELGDSALYLCASSAGQGTDTQYFGPGTRLTVL.

V usage is TRBV27 and J usage is TRBJ2-3, with 7 bases aligning to TRBD1. Germline V gives CDR1 MNHEY, CDR2 SMNVEV (reference sequence). After removal of 1 base from V and 1 base from J, the junction contained 5 bases not matched to a gene. The CDR3 runs to 16 residues. The CDR3 is CASSLLRGRGTDTQYF. Here the CDR3 DNA reads TGTGCCAGCAGTTTATTAAGGGGGCGCGGCACAGATACGCAGTATTTT.

This chain uses TRBV6-2 or TRBV6-3 with TRBJ2-1; 12 bases line up with TRBD2. Germline CDR1 and CDR2: MNHEY and SVGEGT. The V and J ends lost 2 bases and 12 bases, in that order; junction bases with no gene match: 11. This CDR3 has 16 residues. For the CDR3, the DNA is TGTGCCAGCAGTTACCATGGGCTAGCGGGAGGGGAGGGGCAGTTCTTC. This encodes CASSYHGLAGGEGQFF.

V usage is TRBV6-6 and J usage is TRBJ1-1; D not resolved. CDR1 MNHNY and CDR2 SVGAGI come from the germline V gene (reference sequence). V lost 5 bases, J lost 6 bases, and 10 bases lay in between. The CDR3 runs to 12 residues. The CDR3 spells CASSGGGSEAFF. CDR3 nucleotides: TGTGCCAGCAGTGGCGGCGGTTCTGAAGCTTTCTTT.

The V and J genes are TRBV7-2 and TRBJ2-3, with a tentative D call TRBD2 (7 bases). The V end was cut by 3 bases, the J end by 6 bases, with 13 bases between. CDR1 is SGHTA, CDR2 FQGNSA, per germline. The CDR3 covers 14 residues. CDR3 loop: CASSLSWGGDTQYF. In DNA form, the CDR3 reads TGTGCCAGCAGCTTGAGTTGGGGGGGCGATACGCAGTATTTT.

This clone was recorded once. The chain couples TRBV19 to TRBJ1-1; TRBD1 might be the D (6 bases). The V end was cut by 6 bases, the J end by 8 bases, with 13 bases between. CDR3 length equals 12 residues. CDR1 and CDR2 (germline): LNHDA, SQIVND (reference sequence). CDR3 DNA: TGTGCCAGTAGCAGCGGACAGAAAGAAGCTTTCTTT. Amino acids: CASSSGQKEAFF.

This clone was seen only a few times. The chain has TRBV28 and TRBJ2-7; 9 nucleotides align to TRBD2. Per the germline V gene, CDR1 is MDHEN and CDR2 is SYDVKM. V lost 5 bases and J lost 3; bases outside the gene matches: 8. This CDR3 region has 15 residues. CDR3 sequence reads: CASSPQQAGGYEQYF. The CDR3 DNA is TGTGCCAGCAGTCCTCAACAAGCGGGAGGCTACGAGCAGTACTTC.

The chain employs TRBV4-1 and TRBJ2-1, with D perhaps TRBD2 (5 bases). The CDR3 consists of 16 residues. V lost 1 base, J lost 0 bases, and 10 bases lay in between. In germline, CDR1 is MGHRA, CDR2 YSYEKL. For the CDR3, the DNA is TGCGCCAGCAGCCAAGGGGAGAGCCTCTCCTACAATGAGCAGTTCTTC. This sequence encodes CASSQGESLSYNEQFF.

In this sample, this clone turned up a few times. The chain carries TRBV3-1 (or the pseudogene TRBV3-2) and TRBJ1-1, with D hard to call. The V gene's germline CDR1 is LGHDT and CDR2 YNNKEL (reference sequence). Trimming took off 4 bases at V and 2 bases at J, with 17 bases between the two ends. The CDR3 runs to 16 residues. CDR3 sequence reads: CASSRTGRADNTEAFF. The CDR3 DNA reads as TGTGCCAGCAGCCGAACCGGGCGGGCAGACAACACTGAAGCTTTCTTT.